This T cell receptor beta chain comes out of a study of blood T cell repertoires in COVID-19 (dated by TCRdb to 2018 to 2020). In terms of the full investigation: Collaborator samples came from the United States, Italy and Spain and covered acute and convalescent phases of COVID-19. Where available, HLA class I and class II types were taken from metadata supplied by the sample provider and were not determined by assay-based typing. The material from the prospective study consisted of cDNA or gDNA derived from T cells, B-cell-depleted T cells, or PBMCs. The sample metadata nearly always contained a de-identified subject ID, COVID-19 status, age in years and sex. The dataset comprised deeply sampled blood TCRbeta repertoires from subjects exposed to, actively infected with, or recovered from COVID-19. The repertoires were released in a freely available public database intended as a resource for research on the immune response to SARS-CoV-2. Samples came from the ongoing ImmuneRACE study (first 160 participants) plus 1,254 subjects from 6 global collaborators.

TCRbeta CDR3 regions were amplified from genomic DNA using the immunoSEQ Assay, a bias-controlled multiplex PCR. The published analysis was carried out like this. Within the assay, amplification of reference gene primers was used to estimate how many nucleated cells each sample contained. To quantify the absolute abundance of each unique TCRbeta CDR3 rearrangement, sequence reads were collapsed and filtered. For each sample, productive Simpson clonality was calculated as the square root of Simpson's diversity index across productive rearrangements. In TCRdb, the immuneACCESS table is reduced to in-frame sequences with V and J assigned. These tables do not hold every clone; where another copy was compared, an unresolved V gene accounts for under half, and the others remain unexplained. Clonal size and the V and J genes are those of that table, whereas D and trimming came from the DNA. In all, the sample holds over 200,000 clones, and 86% of those were seen once. The biggest ten clones account for around a tenth of the sample.

The study at large found these results: The quantity of clinical and demographic metadata differed by source and by participant and was supplied without curation.

There are 16 amino acids in the CDR3, from cysteine to phenylalanine inclusive. Of all the DNA, just the CDR3 is kept, 48 bases in frame from base 1. The germline V end is reduced by 3 bases and the J end by 5 bases; junction bases left unmatched: 13. The germline V gene supplies CDR1 SGDLS and CDR2 YYNGEE. Comments on this clone: Its antigen has not been determined. No much larger clonotype is one base removed from it; base qualities were not supplied.

Another Seattle source contributed samples from volunteer blood donors who had recovered from COVID-19. Collaborating institutions collected whole blood in K2EDTA tubes following their own protocols. Collaborator samples were shipped for TCRbeta analysis as frozen whole blood, isolated PBMCs, or DNA extracted from either sample type. Rearrangement joined TRBV9 to TRBJ2-5, with 7 bases matching TRBD2. The receptor was isolated from a middle-aged man who had recovered from COVID-19. Sequences were obtained from peripheral blood. The DNA sequence is TGTGCCAGCAGCGCGCCCGGGACGCCCGGGGGGGAGACCCAGTACTTC. It is translated as CASSAPGTPGGETQYF.